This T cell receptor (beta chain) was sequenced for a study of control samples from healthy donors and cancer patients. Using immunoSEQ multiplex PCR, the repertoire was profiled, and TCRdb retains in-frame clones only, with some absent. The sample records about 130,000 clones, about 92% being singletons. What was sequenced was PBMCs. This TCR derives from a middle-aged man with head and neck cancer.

CDR3 region: CASTRQGMNTEAFF. The CDR3 nucleotides are TGTGCCAGTACCAGACAGGGGATGAACACTGAAGCTTTCTTT. The V gene is TRBV19, the J gene TRBJ1-1; 8 bases line up with TRBD1. Germline-derived CDR1 and CDR2 are LNHDA and SQIVND (reference sequence). This CDR3 is built from 14 residues. V lost 7 bases to trimming and J lost 0 bases; unmatched junction nucleotides: 4.